This T cell receptor beta chain is from a study of blood T cell repertoires in COVID-19. Study information: Sites across the United States, Italy and Spain contributed samples from acute and convalescent COVID-19.

In the case of this clone: Other DNA sequences of this sample code for an identical CDR3.

V lost 8 bases to trimming and J lost 1 base, with 9 bases between them. The germline gives CDR1 LNHNV, CDR2 YYDKDF (reference sequence). The CDR3 runs 13 residues. Original methodology: Estimates of nucleated cell counts were drawn from the amplification of reference gene primers. Measured with immunoSEQ multiplex PCR; TCRdb has only the in-frame clones, and not every one. V, J and clone size reflect that table, while D and trimming were determined from the DNA. The table records around 250,000 clones, about 82% of them present only once. The TCR was taken from a man at least 80 years old with acute or convalescent COVID-19. The sequencing sample was made of peripheral blood. The genes are TRBV15 and TRBJ1-5; D is unresolved. The CDR3 region is CATSRGSNQPQHF. The CDR3 nucleotides are TGTGCCACCTCCCGCGGAAGCAATCAGCCCCAGCATTTT. The whole variable domain, filled in from reference TRBV15 and TRBJ1-5, reads DAMVIQNPRYQVTQFGKPVTLSCSQTLNHNVMYWYQQKSSQAPKLLFHYYDKDFNNEADTPDNFQSRRPNTSFCFLDIRSPGLGDTAMYLCATSRGSNQPQHFGDGTRLSIL.